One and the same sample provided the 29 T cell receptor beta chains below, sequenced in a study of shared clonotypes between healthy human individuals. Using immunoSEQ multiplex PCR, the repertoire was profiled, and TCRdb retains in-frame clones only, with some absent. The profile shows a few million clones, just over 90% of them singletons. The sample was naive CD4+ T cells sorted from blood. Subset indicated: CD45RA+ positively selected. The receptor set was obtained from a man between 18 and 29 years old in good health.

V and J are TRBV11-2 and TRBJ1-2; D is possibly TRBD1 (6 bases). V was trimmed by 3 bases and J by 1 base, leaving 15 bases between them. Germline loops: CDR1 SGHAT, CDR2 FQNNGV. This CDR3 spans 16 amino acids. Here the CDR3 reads CASSFRTELFNYGYTF. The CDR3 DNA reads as TGTGCCAGCAGCTTCAGGACAGAGCTATTTAACTATGGCTACACCTTC.

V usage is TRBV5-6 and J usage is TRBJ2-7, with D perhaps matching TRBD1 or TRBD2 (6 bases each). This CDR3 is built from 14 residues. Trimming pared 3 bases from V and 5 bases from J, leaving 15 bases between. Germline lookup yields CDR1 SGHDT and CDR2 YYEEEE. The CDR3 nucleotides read TGTGCCAGCAGCTCCGGTGGGGGGCTAAACGAGCAGTACTTC. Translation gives CASSSGGGLNEQYF.

This CDR3 is CASSLPSGSVGAGELFF. The CDR3 region has the DNA TGTGCCAGCAGCTTACCTAGCGGGAGCGTTGGGGCCGGGGAGCTGTTTTTT. The chain couples TRBV7-8 to TRBJ2-2; TRBD2 matches at 10 bases. V was pared by 2 bases and J by 6 bases, with 9 bases of the junction left unmatched. The CDR3 sequence is 17 residues long. Germline V gives CDR1 SGHVS, CDR2 FQNEAQ.

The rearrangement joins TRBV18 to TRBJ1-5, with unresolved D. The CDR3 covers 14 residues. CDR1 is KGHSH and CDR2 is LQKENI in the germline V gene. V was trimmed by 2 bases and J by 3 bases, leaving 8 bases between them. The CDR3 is CASSPDRINQPQHF. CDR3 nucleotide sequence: TGTGCCAGCTCACCAGACCGTATCAATCAGCCCCAGCATTTT.

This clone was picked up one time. Here the CDR3 reads CASSRQGNEQFF. The CDR3 DNA reads as TGTGCCAGCAGTAGACAGGGGAATGAGCAGTTCTTC. The chain uses TRBV2 and TRBJ2-1; TRBD1 matches 8 bases. Germline CDR1 reads SNHLY; CDR2 reads FYNNEI. This CDR3 contains 12 residues. The junction had 1 base not matched to a gene; V was cut back by 5 bases and J by 7 bases.

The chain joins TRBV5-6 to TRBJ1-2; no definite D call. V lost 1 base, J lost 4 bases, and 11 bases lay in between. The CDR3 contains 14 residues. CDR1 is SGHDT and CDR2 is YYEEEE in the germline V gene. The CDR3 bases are TGTGCCAGCAGCTTGATTTCTTTCGGCTATGGCTACACCTTC. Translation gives CASSLISFGYGYTF.

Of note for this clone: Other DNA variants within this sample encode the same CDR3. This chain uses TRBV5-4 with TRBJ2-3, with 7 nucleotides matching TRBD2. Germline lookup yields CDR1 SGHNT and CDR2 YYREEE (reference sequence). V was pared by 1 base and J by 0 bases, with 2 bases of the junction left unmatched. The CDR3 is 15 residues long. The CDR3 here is CASSLSGASTDTQYF. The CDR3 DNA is TGTGCCAGCAGCTTGAGCGGGGCTAGCACAGATACGCAGTATTTT.

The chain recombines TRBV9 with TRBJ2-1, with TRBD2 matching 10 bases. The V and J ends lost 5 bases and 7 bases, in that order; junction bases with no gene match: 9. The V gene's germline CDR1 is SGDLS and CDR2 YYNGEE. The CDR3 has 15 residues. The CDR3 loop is CASRDSGRFDNEQFF. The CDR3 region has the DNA TGTGCCAGCAGAGATAGCGGGAGGTTTGATAATGAGCAGTTCTTC.

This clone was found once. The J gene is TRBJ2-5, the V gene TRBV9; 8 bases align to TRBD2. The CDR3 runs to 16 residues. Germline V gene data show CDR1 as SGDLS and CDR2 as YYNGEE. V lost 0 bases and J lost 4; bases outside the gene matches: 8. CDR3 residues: CASSVGVREGPETQYF. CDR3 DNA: TGTGCCAGCAGCGTAGGAGTACGGGAGGGGCCAGAGACCCAGTACTTC. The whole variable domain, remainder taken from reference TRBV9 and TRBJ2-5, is DSGVTQTPKHLITATGQRVTLRCSPRSGDLSVYWYQQSLDQGLQFLIQYYNGEERAKGNILERFSAQQFPDLHSELNLSSLELGDSALYFCASSVGVREGPETQYFGPGTRLLVL.

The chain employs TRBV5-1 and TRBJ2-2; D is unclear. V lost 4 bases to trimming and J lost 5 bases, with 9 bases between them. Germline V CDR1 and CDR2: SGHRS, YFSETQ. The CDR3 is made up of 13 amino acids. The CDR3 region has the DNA TGCGCCAGCAGCCCCCACGAGACCGGGGAGCTGTTTTTT. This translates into CASSPHETGELFF.

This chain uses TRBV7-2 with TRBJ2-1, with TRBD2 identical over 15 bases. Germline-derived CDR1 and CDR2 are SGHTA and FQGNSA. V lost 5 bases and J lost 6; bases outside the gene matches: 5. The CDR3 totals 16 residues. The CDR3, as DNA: TGTGCCAGCAGCCCGGGACTAGCGGGGGGAGCCAATGAGCAGTTCTTC. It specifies CASSPGLAGGANEQFF.

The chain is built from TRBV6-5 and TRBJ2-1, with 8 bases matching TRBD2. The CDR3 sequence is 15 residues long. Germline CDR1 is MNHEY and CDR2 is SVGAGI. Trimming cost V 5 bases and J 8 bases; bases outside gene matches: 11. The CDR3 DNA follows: TGTGCCAGCAGTCACACGGGACTAGGGGATGATGAGCAGTTCTTC. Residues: CASSHTGLGDDEQFF.

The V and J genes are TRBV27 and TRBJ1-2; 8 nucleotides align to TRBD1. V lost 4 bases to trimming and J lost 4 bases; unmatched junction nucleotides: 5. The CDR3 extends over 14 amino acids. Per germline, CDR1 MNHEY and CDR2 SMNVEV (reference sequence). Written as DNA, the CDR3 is TGTGCCAGCAGTTCCGAACAGGGGGGCTATGGCTACACCTTC. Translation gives CASSSEQGGYGYTF.

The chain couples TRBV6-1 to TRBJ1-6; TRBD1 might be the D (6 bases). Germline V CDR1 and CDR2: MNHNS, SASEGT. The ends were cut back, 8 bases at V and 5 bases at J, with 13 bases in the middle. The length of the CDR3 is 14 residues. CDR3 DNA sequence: TGTGCCAGCCTCGGACAGCTAAATAATTCACCCCTCCACTTT. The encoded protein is CASLGQLNNSPLHF.

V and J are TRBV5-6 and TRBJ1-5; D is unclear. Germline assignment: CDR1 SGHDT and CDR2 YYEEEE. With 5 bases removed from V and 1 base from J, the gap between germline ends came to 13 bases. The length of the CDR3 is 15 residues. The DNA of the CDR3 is TGTGCCAGCAGTCAAAGCGGCCGGAGCAATCAGCCCCAGCATTTT. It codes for CASSQSGRSNQPQHF. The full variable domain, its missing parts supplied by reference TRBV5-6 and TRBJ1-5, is DAGVTQSPTHLIKTRGQQVTLRCSPKSGHDTVSWYQQALGQGPQFIFQYYEEEERQRGNFPDRFSGHQFPNYSSELNVNALLLGDSALYLCASSQSGRSNQPQHFGDGTRLSIL.

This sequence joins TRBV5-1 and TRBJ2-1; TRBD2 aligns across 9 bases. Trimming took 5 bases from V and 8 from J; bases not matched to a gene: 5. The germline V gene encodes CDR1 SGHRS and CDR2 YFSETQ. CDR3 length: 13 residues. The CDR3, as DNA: TGCGCCAGCAGGTTTAGCGGGAGCCATGAGCAGTTCTTC. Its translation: CASRFSGSHEQFF.

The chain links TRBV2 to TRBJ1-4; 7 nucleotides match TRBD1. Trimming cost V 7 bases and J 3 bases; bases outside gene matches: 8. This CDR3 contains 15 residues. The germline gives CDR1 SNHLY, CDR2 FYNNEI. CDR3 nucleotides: TGTGCCAGCAATGACAGGGCTGTAGCTAATGAAAAACTGTTTTTT. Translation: CASNDRAVANEKLFF.

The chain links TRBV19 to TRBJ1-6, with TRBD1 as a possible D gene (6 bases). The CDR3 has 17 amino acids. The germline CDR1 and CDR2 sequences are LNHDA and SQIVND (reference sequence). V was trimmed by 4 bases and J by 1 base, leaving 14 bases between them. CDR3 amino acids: CASSSTHRVSYNSPLHF. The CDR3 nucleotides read TGTGCCAGTAGTAGCACCCACAGGGTGTCCTATAATTCACCCCTCCACTTT.

CDR3 nucleotide sequence: TGTGCCAGCACCAGACTAGCGGGGGGGAACCTAGCCAAAAACATTCAGTACTTC. Protein: CASTRLAGGNLAKNIQYF. This chain uses TRBV5-6 with TRBJ2-4; 14 nucleotides match TRBD2. Trimming took 6 bases from V and 0 from J; bases not matched to a gene: 8. CDR3 length equals 18 residues. Germline V gene sequence: CDR1 SGHDT, CDR2 YYEEEE.

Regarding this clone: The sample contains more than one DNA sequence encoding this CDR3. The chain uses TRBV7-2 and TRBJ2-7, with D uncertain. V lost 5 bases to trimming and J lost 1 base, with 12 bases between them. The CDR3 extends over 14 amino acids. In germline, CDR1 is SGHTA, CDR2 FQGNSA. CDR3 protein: CASSPPRPSYEQYF. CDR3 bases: TGTGCCAGCAGCCCCCCACGTCCATCCTACGAGCAGTACTTC.

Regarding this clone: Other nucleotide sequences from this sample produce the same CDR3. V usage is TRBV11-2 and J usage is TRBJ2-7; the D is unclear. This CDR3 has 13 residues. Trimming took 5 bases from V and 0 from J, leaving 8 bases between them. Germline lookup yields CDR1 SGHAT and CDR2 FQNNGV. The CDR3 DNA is TGTGCCAGCAGCCTCTCCTCCTCCTACGAGCAGTACTTC. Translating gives CASSLSSSYEQYF. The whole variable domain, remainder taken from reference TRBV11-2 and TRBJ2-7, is EAGVAQSPRYKIIEKRQSVAFWCNPISGHATLYWYQQILGQGPKLLIQFQNNGVVDDSQLPKDRFSAERLKGVDSTLKIQPAKLEDSAVYLCASSLSSSYEQYFGPGTRLTVT.

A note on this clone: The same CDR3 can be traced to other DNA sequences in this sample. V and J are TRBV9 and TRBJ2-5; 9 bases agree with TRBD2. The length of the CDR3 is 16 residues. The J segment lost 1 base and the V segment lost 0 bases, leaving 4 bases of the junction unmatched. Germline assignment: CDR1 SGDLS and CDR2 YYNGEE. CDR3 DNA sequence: TGTGCCAGCAGCGTAGGGCTAGCGGGGAGCCAAGAGACCCAGTACTTC. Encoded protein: CASSVGLAGSQETQYF.

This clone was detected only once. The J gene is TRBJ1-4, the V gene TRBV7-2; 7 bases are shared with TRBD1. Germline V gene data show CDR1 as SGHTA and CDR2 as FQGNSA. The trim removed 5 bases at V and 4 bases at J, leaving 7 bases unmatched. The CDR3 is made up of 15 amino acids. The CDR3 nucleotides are TGTGCCAGCAGCCGAGCGGGACAGCTTAATGAAAAACTGTTTTTT. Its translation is CASSRAGQLNEKLFF.

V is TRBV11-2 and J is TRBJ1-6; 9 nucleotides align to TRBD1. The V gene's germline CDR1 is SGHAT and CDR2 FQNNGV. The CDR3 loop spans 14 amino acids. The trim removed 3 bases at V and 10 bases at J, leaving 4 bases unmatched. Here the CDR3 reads CASSFTGGGSPLHF. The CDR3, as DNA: TGTGCCAGCAGCTTTACAGGGGGCGGATCACCCCTCCACTTT.

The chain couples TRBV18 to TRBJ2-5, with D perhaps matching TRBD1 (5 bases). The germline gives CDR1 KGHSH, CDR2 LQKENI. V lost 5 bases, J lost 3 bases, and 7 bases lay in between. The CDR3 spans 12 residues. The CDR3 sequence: CASSTREETQYF. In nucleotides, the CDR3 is TGTGCCAGCTCAACCAGGGAAGAGACCCAGTACTTC.

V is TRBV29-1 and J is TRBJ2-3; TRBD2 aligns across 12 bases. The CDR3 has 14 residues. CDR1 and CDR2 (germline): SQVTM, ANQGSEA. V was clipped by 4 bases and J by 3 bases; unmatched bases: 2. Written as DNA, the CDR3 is TGCAGCGTTGGGACTAGCGGGAATACAGATACGCAGTATTTT. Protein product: CSVGTSGNTDTQYF.

CDR3 sequence: CATSTTGTPEQYF. The CDR3 DNA reads as TGTGCCACGTCGACGACAGGGACTCCCGAGCAGTACTTC. The genes are TRBV10-3 and TRBJ2-5; tentative D call: TRBD1 (7 bases). TRBJ2-7 explains the end of the DNA better; the J call may be wrong. The germline V gene encodes CDR1 ENHRY and CDR2 SYGVKD. The CDR3 runs 13 residues.

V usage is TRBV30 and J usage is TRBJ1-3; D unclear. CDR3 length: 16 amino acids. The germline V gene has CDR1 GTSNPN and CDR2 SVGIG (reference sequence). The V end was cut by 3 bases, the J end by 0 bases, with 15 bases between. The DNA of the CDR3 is TGTGCCTGGAGCCCCTTCCATGATTACTCTGGAAACACCATATATTTT. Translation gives CAWSPFHDYSGNTIYF.

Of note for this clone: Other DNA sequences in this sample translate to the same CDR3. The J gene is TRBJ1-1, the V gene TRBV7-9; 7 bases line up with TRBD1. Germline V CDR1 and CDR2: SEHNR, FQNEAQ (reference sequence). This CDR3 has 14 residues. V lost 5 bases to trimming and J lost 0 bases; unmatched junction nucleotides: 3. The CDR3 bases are TGTGCCAGCAGCAGGGGACAGTTGAACACTGAAGCTTTCTTT. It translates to CASSRGQLNTEAFF.